Below, 16 T cell receptor beta chains from the same sample are listed, as sequenced in a study of blood T cell repertoires in COVID-19. TCRdb's copy holds only in-frame clones and misses some; the assay was immunoSEQ multiplex PCR. The sample has some 150,000 clones; 75% to 90% are singletons. Sample: peripheral blood. These receptors originate from a woman aged 60 to 75 with active or convalescent COVID-19.

The CDR3 region has the DNA TGTGCCAGCTCACCACGACAGAGGGACAGGTCACCCGAGCAGTACTTC. It translates to CASSPRQRDRSPEQYF. The rearrangement joins TRBV18 to TRBJ2-7; 8 nucleotides line up with TRBD1. This CDR3 has 16 residues. Germline loops: CDR1 KGHSH, CDR2 LQKENI. The V segment lost 1 base and the J segment 6 bases; nucleotides outside the gene matches: 11. The variable domain in full, completed from reference TRBV18 and TRBJ2-7, reads NAGVMQNPRHLVRRRGQEARLRCSPMKGHSHVYWYRQLPEEGLKFMVYLQKENIIDESGMPKERFSAEFPKEGPSILRIQQVVRGDSAAYFCASSPRQRDRSPEQYFGPGTRLTVT.

The chain has TRBV19 and TRBJ2-2, with D tentatively TRBD1 (5 bases). Per germline, CDR1 LNHDA and CDR2 SQIVND (reference sequence). The CDR3 is 18 amino acids. Trimming removed 2 bases at V and 4 bases at J, with 20 bases between. Here the CDR3 DNA reads TGTGCCAGTAGTATAAAAATATACGGCAGGGCCAGCACCGGGGAGCTGTTTTTT. Translation gives CASSIKIYGRASTGELFF.

The V and J genes are TRBV5-1 and TRBJ1-5; 7 bases agree with TRBD1. The V gene's germline CDR1 is SGHRS and CDR2 YFSETQ. This CDR3 is built from 16 residues. Trimming took 1 base from V and 6 from J; bases not matched to a gene: 10. In nucleotides, the CDR3 is TGCGCCAGCAGCTTGATACCAGGGGGAGGAGGTCAGCCCCAGCATTTT. Translation gives CASSLIPGGGGQPQHF.

The chain is built from TRBV15 and TRBJ2-3; D is unclear. This CDR3 is built from 13 residues. The V end was cut by 7 bases, the J end by 0 bases, with 8 bases between. Germline CDR1 reads LNHNV; CDR2 reads YYDKDF (reference sequence). The CDR3 DNA follows: TGTGCCACCACAGGTTCTAGCACAGATACGCAGTATTTT. This gives the protein CATTGSSTDTQYF.

The chain is built from TRBV7-9 and TRBJ1-2, with 7 bases fitting TRBD1. V was pared by 5 bases and J by 6 bases, with 12 bases of the junction left unmatched. This CDR3 has 15 residues. Germline lookup yields CDR1 SEHNR and CDR2 FQNEAQ (reference sequence). As DNA, the CDR3 is TGTGCCAGCAGCCTAAGTTCGGGACAGTTAGATGGCTACACCTTC. Translated, it gives CASSLSSGQLDGYTF.

This sequence joins TRBV23-1 and TRBJ1-1; D gene uncertain. Being an ORF, TRBV23-1 has a function that is uncertain. V dropped 0 bases and J dropped 4 bases, with 9 bases sitting between them. CDR3 length equals 14 residues. The CDR3 DNA sequence: TGCGCCAGCAGTCAATCAGAGGAGGTCACTGAAGCTTTCTTT. Translated: CASSQSEEVTEAFF.

CDR3 loop: CASSLVGGRNTIYF. The CDR3 coding sequence is TGTGCCAGCAGCTTAGTGGGCGGGAGAAACACCATATATTTT. The chain uses TRBV7-9 and TRBJ1-3; D is ambiguous. The length of the CDR3 is 14 residues. Germline V gene sequence: CDR1 SEHNR, CDR2 FQNEAQ (reference sequence). The ends were cut back, 1 base at V and 5 bases at J, with 9 bases in the middle.

This chain links TRBV9 with TRBJ2-1; 10 positions match TRBD1. CDR1 is SGDLS, CDR2 YYNGEE, per germline. After removal of 0 bases from V and 7 bases from J, the junction contained 4 bases not matched to a gene. The CDR3 loop spans 15 amino acids. CDR3 DNA: TGTGCCAGCAGCGTAGCTCCGGGACAGGGGAATGAGCAGTTCTTC. As protein: CASSVAPGQGNEQFF.

The J gene is TRBJ2-1, the V gene TRBV7-3; D is possibly TRBD2 (6 bases). V lost 5 bases and J 5 bases, leaving 10 bases between the germline ends. The CDR3 sequence is 13 residues long. Per germline, CDR1 SGHTA and CDR2 FQGTGA. Here the CDR3 DNA reads TGTGCCAGCAGCGTTCAGCGGGACAATGAGCAGTTCTTC. Encoded protein: CASSVQRDNEQFF.

This chain uses TRBV19 with TRBJ1-2; D remains unclear. This CDR3 spans 15 amino acids. The germline V gene encodes CDR1 LNHDA and CDR2 SQIVND (reference sequence). Trimming stripped 0 bases from V and 4 bases from J, with 12 bases between. DNA for the CDR3: TGTGCCAGTAGTATAGAGTGGAGGCAGGCCTATGGCTACACCTTC. Encoded protein: CASSIEWRQAYGYTF.

CDR3 in DNA: TGTGCCACCAGCAGAGATGGGGCAGGGGTCAATCAGCCCCAGCATTTT. It is translated as CATSRDGAGVNQPQHF. This chain joins TRBV15 and TRBJ1-5; a weak D match, TRBD1 (6 bases). The V gene's germline CDR1 is LNHNV and CDR2 YYDKDF (reference sequence). The CDR3 runs 16 residues. Trimming removed 0 bases at V and 3 bases at J, with 12 bases between.

The chain carries TRBV5-6 and TRBJ1-2; D is unresolved. CDR3 size: 14 residues. The V and J ends lost 3 bases and 0 bases respectively, with 9 bases between them. Germline values: CDR1 SGHDT, CDR2 YYEEEE. The CDR3 is CASSSGETNYGYTF. CDR3 nucleotides: TGTGCCAGCAGCTCCGGGGAAACTAACTATGGCTACACCTTC.

J is TRBJ2-3 and V is TRBV5-1, with TRBD2 matching over 16 bases. Germline V gives CDR1 SGHRS, CDR2 YFSETQ. The CDR3 sequence is 16 residues long. V was pared by 4 bases and J by 5 bases, with 4 bases of the junction left unmatched. CDR3 loop: CASSKGLAGGQDTQYF. In nucleotides, the CDR3 is TGCGCCAGCAGCAAGGGACTAGCGGGGGGGCAAGATACGCAGTATTTT.

The chain carries TRBV5-1 and TRBJ1-4, with TRBD1 matching 10 bases. CDR1 and CDR2 (germline): SGHRS, YFSETQ. This CDR3 has 15 amino acids. Trimming removed 4 bases from V and 8 bases from J; junction bases left unmatched: 8. The CDR3 DNA follows: TGCGCCAGCAGCGGCGGGACAGGGGTTTTAGAAAAACTGTTTTTT. This encodes CASSGGTGVLEKLFF.

For the CDR3, the DNA is TGTGCCAGCAGCCCCTCAGACAGAAAGTACACCTTC. Translation: CASSPSDRKYTF. V and J are TRBV7-8 and TRBJ1-2; D possibly corresponds to TRBD1 (5 bases). V was shortened by 5 bases and J by 11 bases, with 15 bases between the two germline ends. Germline assignment: CDR1 SGHVS and CDR2 FQNEAQ. This CDR3 region has 12 residues.

The rearrangement uses TRBV6-1 and TRBJ2-3; perhaps TRBD1 as D (5 bases). V shed 3 bases and J shed 2 bases, with 12 bases lying between them. Germline CDR1 MNHNS, CDR2 SASEGT. This CDR3 is 15 amino acids long. The CDR3 loop is CASSDYGHPTDTQYF. DNA of the CDR3: TGTGCCAGCAGTGATTACGGACACCCCACAGATACGCAGTATTTT.